These 28 T cell receptor beta chains were all obtained from the same sample, sequenced in a study of tissue T cells after allogeneic stem cell transplantation. Repertoires were generated with immunoSEQ multiplex PCR, while TCRdb's copy carries only in-frame clones and drops some. Among under 4,000 clones listed, approximately 53% were seen once. Sample time point: mouse harvest day 7 after allogeneic transplant. The graft held 10^6 splenic CD5+ T cells and 10^7 T-cell-depleted bone marrow cells. What was sequenced was lymph node tissue. These receptors were taken from a female BALB/c mouse given C57BL/6 T cells with graft-versus-host disease after an allogeneic hematopoietic cell transplant.

With respect to this clone: Genes and germline are mouse. The read stops 1 residue short of the end of the CDR3; the missing end is completed from the germline J gene. The identical CDR3 is also encoded by other nucleotide sequences in the sample. The chain has TRBV26 and TRBJ2-3; D call uncertain. The CDR3 consists of 14 residues. Germline lookup yields CDR1 KGHPV and CDR2 FQNQEV (reference sequence). Trimming left V 1 base short and J 1 base short, with 6 bases between. CDR3 residues: CASSLWGGAETLYF. The sequenced part of the CDR3 DNA is TGTGCCAGCAGTCTGTGGGGAGGTGCAGAAACGCTGTAT.

Concerning this clone: Mouse germline and gene names are used. The read ends 1 residue shy of where the CDR3 ends; the end is completed using the germline J gene. The chain combines TRBV13-3 with TRBJ1-2; no firm D call. The CDR3 totals 13 residues. Germline values: CDR1 NNHDY, CDR2 SYVADS. V was shortened by 5 bases and J by 2 bases, with 10 bases between the two germline ends. Partial CDR3 DNA: TGTGCCAGCAGCGGGCCTCCTAACTCCGACTACACC. Its protein is CASSGPPNSDYT. From start to end, the CDR3 is CASSGPPNSDYTF.

Only one count was recorded for this clone. Mouse gene names and germline throughout. The CDR3 end lies 1 residue beyond the end of the read and is filled in from the germline J gene. The rearrangement joins TRBV13-2 to TRBJ1-2, with D unresolved. V gave up 5 bases and J gave up 0 bases, with 2 bases separating them. The V gene's germline CDR1 is NNHNN and CDR2 SYGAGS (reference sequence). The CDR3 has 11 amino acids. CDR3 region: CASGANSDYTF. CDR3 DNA (partial): TGTGCCAGCGGGGCAAACTCCGACTACACC.

This clone was observed a handful of times. Genes and germline come from the mouse. The CDR3 end is not reached by the read, which stops 1 residue before it; the germline J gene fills it in. J is TRBJ2-5 and V is TRBV26; D not certain. The V gene lost 0 bases and the J gene lost 5 bases, with 3 bases spanning the gap. The CDR3 covers 12 residues. Germline CDR1 reads KGHPV; CDR2 reads FQNQEV (reference sequence). The DNA read from the CDR3 is TGTGCCAGCAGTCTGTCGGGAGACACCCAGTAC. Its translation: CASSLSGDTQY. The complete CDR3 reads CASSLSGDTQYF.

About this clone: Gene and germline names: mouse. CDR3 DNA (partial): TGTGCCAGCAGTCTGCGGACAGGGGTCACAGAAGTCTTC. This translates into CASSLRTGVTEVF. The CDR3 in full is CASSLRTGVTEVFF. V and J are TRBV26 and TRBJ1-1, with 9 bases lining up with TRBD1. The CDR3 is cut off 1 residue early in the read; its end comes from the germline J gene. CDR3 length: 14 amino acids. Germline CDR1 is KGHPV and CDR2 is FQNQEV (reference sequence). Unmatched junction bases numbered 2, after V lost 2 bases and J lost 4 bases.

In regard to this clone: Here the gene names and germline are mouse. The read halts 1 residue ahead of the CDR3 end, with the missing end drawn from the germline J gene. The chain employs TRBV12-2 and TRBJ2-5; D gene uncertain. CDR3 length: 14 residues. V lost 0 bases to trimming and J lost 0 bases, with 6 bases between them. Germline lookup yields CDR1 SGHLS and CDR2 HYDKME. The sequenced CDR3 bases are TGTGCCAGCTCTCTCGAGCTTAACCAAGACACCCAGTAC. Encoded protein: CASSLELNQDTQY. The whole CDR3 protein reads CASSLELNQDTQYF.

For this clone: Here the gene names and germline are mouse. The read gets to within 1 residue of the CDR3 end, and the germline J gene fills in the rest. This chain uses TRBV30 with TRBJ2-7; D unresolved. The germline CDR1 and CDR2 sequences are SQVVS and ANEGSEA. V dropped 0 bases and J dropped 0 bases, with 9 bases sitting between them. The CDR3 spans 14 residues. The part of the CDR3 DNA that was read is TGTAGTTCTAGAGAGCCCAGGAGCTCCTATGAACAGTAC. It specifies CSSREPRSSYEQY. The entire CDR3 reads CSSREPRSSYEQYF. The entire variable domain, with the rest obtained from reference TRBV30 and TRBJ2-7, is as follows: SVLLYQKPNRDICQSGTSLKIQCVADSQVVSMFWYQQFQEQSLMLMATANEGSEATYESGFTKDKFPISRPNLTFSTLTVNNARPGDSSIYFCSSREPRSSYEQYFGPGTRLTVL.

Notes on this clone: The gene names here belong to mouse. The CDR3 end is not reached by the read, which stops 1 residue before it; the germline J gene fills it in. The chain is built from TRBV1 and TRBJ2-4, with D uncertain. Per the germline V gene, CDR1 is NSQYPW and CDR2 is LRSPGD (reference sequence). CDR3 size: 12 residues. Trimming pared 2 bases from V and 2 bases from J, leaving 2 bases between. This CDR3 reads CTCSANQNTLYF. The sequenced part of the CDR3 DNA is TGCACCTGCAGTGCAAATCAAAACACCTTGTAC.

This clone was observed a handful of times. Mouse names are used for the genes. Coverage ceases 1 residue before the CDR3 finishes, and the germline J gene fills in the end. The chain links TRBV26 to TRBJ1-5; weak D call: TRBD1 (5 bases). V was pared by 4 bases and J by 4 bases, with 14 bases between. The germline V gene encodes CDR1 KGHPV and CDR2 FQNQEV (reference sequence). The CDR3 has 15 residues. The DNA read from the CDR3 is TGTGCCAGCAGTCCCCCGGGACGGATAAACCAGGCTCCGCTT. Translating it yields CASSPPGRINQAPL. The complete CDR3 protein is CASSPPGRINQAPLF.

This clone is medium-sized within its sample. All gene names here are mouse names. Read data end 1 residue before the CDR3 end; the end is taken from the germline J gene. This chain uses TRBV20 with TRBJ1-4, with unresolved D. The V and J ends lost 3 bases and 0 bases respectively, with 5 bases between them. The CDR3 length is 13 residues. The germline V gene encodes CDR1 GFQATS and CDR2 STVNSAI. The CDR3 DNA, read in part, is TGTGGTGCTAGACAGATTTCCAACGAAAGATTATTT. Protein product: CGARQISNERLF. The complete CDR3 protein is CGARQISNERLFF.

As for this clone: Genes and germline come from the mouse. Read data end 1 residue before the CDR3 end; the end is taken from the germline J gene. This rearrangement joins TRBV13-1 to TRBJ1-1, with 8 bases that match TRBD1. Germline CDR1 NSHNY, CDR2 SYGAGN. This CDR3 has 15 amino acids. Trimming cost V 1 base and J 1 base; bases outside gene matches: 3. CDR3 residues: CASSDFGQGNTEVFF. The part of the CDR3 DNA that was read is TGTGCCAGCAGTGATTTCGGACAGGGGAACACAGAAGTCTTC.

As to this clone: Mouse gene names apply. The read gets to within 1 residue of the CDR3 end, and the germline J gene fills in the rest. The J gene is TRBJ1-6, the V gene TRBV3; TRBD1 might be the D (6 bases). TRBJ1-6 is an open reading frame whose function is uncertain. Germline V lookup: CDR1 SNHLY, CDR2 FYNGKV (reference sequence). Trimming left V 4 bases short and J 7 bases short, with 11 bases between. This CDR3 has 14 residues. The CDR3 loop reads CASSSQGWNSPLYF. CDR3 DNA, as far as it was read: TGTGCCAGCAGCTCACAGGGTTGGAATTCGCCCCTCTAC.

The count of this clone is one. Any gene name here is a mouse gene name. With the read ending 1 residue before the CDR3 end, the germline J gene is used to fill in that end. The rearrangement links TRBV16 to TRBJ2-4, with D possibly TRBD1 on 5 matching bases. The germline V gene encodes CDR1 SGHSA and CDR2 FRNQAP. V lost 4 bases, J lost 0 bases, and 5 bases lay in between. The length of the CDR3 is 13 residues. CDR3 amino acids: CASSSGSQNTLYF. CDR3 bases read: TGTGCAAGCAGCTCAGGGAGTCAAAACACCTTGTAC.

This clone was seen a few times. The gene symbols are mouse symbols. Read sequence stops 1 residue before the CDR3 end, and the germline J gene provides the missing end. The V call is TRBV15, the J call TRBJ1-4; a weak D match, TRBD1 (6 bases). Germline CDR1 and CDR2: SGHND and FRSKSL. The CDR3 is 14 amino acids. The V end was cut by 6 bases, the J end by 4 bases, with 12 bases between. The CDR3 loop reads CASSPGTNNERLFF. The CDR3 bases that were read are TGTGCCAGCAGCCCCGGGACAAACAACGAAAGATTATTT.

As regards this clone: Mouse names are used for the genes. The read halts 1 residue ahead of the CDR3 end, with the missing end drawn from the germline J gene. This chain uses TRBV20 with TRBJ1-6; D remains ambiguous. TRBJ1-6 is treated as an ORF (open reading frame) with a function not yet certain. Trimming took 5 bases from V and 0 from J, leaving 8 bases between them. Germline CDR1 and CDR2: GFQATS and STVNSAI. This CDR3 spans 14 amino acids. Here the CDR3 reads CGAGRNSYNSPLYF. The DNA read from the CDR3 is TGTGGTGCTGGCAGAAATTCCTATAATTCGCCCCTCTAC.

As regards this clone: Gene names denote mouse genes. Read data end 1 residue before the CDR3 end; the end is taken from the germline J gene. The chain couples TRBV26 to TRBJ2-4; 7 nucleotides agree with TRBD1. Germline-derived CDR1 and CDR2 are KGHPV and FQNQEV (reference sequence). V dropped 4 bases and J dropped 0; count of bases not matched to a gene: 4. CDR3 length: 15 residues. The CDR3 bases that were read are TGTGCCAGCAGTCCACAGGGGATTAGTCAAAACACCTTGTAC. Translating it yields CASSPQGISQNTLY. The full CDR3 is CASSPQGISQNTLYF.

As for this clone: Gene names denote mouse genes. The sequenced fragment ends 1 residue before the CDR3 boundary, so the rest is inferred from the germline J gene. The chain has TRBV31 and TRBJ2-1; TRBD2 agrees at 8 bases. Germline CDR1 and CDR2: GKSSPN and SITVG. With 4 bases clipped from V and 3 bases from J, the junction kept 2 bases outside the gene matches. The CDR3 length is 13 residues. The CDR3 is CAWKWGGYAEQFF. The covered CDR3 bases are TGTGCCTGGAAGTGGGGGGGCTATGCTGAGCAGTTC.

In the case of this clone: Here the gene names and germline are mouse. The read comes to an end 1 residue before the CDR3 does, leaving the germline J gene to fill in the end. This chain uses TRBV1 with TRBJ2-4, with D perhaps TRBD1 (5 bases). The CDR3 has 13 amino acids. Germline V CDR1 and CDR2: NSQYPW, LRSPGD (reference sequence). Trimming shortened V by 6 bases and J by 3 bases, and 10 bases separated the two germline ends. CDR3 protein: CTCSRAAQNTLYF. The covered CDR3 bases are TGCACCTGCAGCAGGGCGGCCCAAAACACCTTGTAC. Drawing the rest from reference TRBV1 and TRBJ2-4, the complete variable domain is VTLLEQNPRWRLVPRGQAVNLRCILKNSQYPWMSWYQQDLQKQLQWLFTLRSPGDKEVKSLPGADYLATRVTDTELRLQVANMSQGRTLYCTCSRAAQNTLYFGAGTRLSVL.

This clone has only a few counts. Here the gene names and germline are mouse. The read falls 1 residue short of the CDR3 end, and the missing part is taken from the germline J gene. The chain links TRBV26 to TRBJ2-7; 10 positions agree with TRBD2. The V segment lost 4 bases and the J segment 0 bases; nucleotides outside the gene matches: 3. Germline CDR1 is KGHPV and CDR2 is FQNQEV (reference sequence). The CDR3 spans 15 residues. CDR3 amino acids: CASSPDWGSSYEQYF. The covered CDR3 bases are TGTGCCAGCAGTCCGGACTGGGGGAGCTCCTATGAACAGTAC.

Concerning this clone itself: Here the gene names and germline are mouse. The CDR3 goes on 1 residue after the read ends, and that part is filled in from the germline J gene. The chain joins TRBV3 to TRBJ1-4; unclear D gene. The CDR3 extends over 13 amino acids. The V end lost 2 bases, the J end lost 0 bases, and 1 base lay between the germline ends. Germline V gives CDR1 SNHLY, CDR2 FYNGKV (reference sequence). The CDR3 loop is CASSLISNERLFF. The sequenced CDR3 bases are TGTGCCAGCAGCTTAATTTCCAACGAAAGATTATTT.

A word on this clone: Gene names and germline refer to mouse. The read terminates 1 residue before the CDR3 end, so the remaining end is supplied by the germline J gene. The genes are TRBV14 and TRBJ2-1; D is undetermined. CDR3 size: 13 residues. The V gene lost 4 bases and the J gene lost 0 bases, with 5 bases spanning the gap. Germline V gene lookup returns CDR1 SGHDT and CDR2 FRDEAV. CDR3 amino acids: CASSPINYAEQFF. CDR3 DNA, as far as it was read: TGTGCCAGCAGTCCAATTAACTATGCTGAGCAGTTC.

This clone has just a few counts. Gene labels here are mouse ones. Read sequence stops 1 residue before the CDR3 end, and the germline J gene provides the missing end. The V and J genes are TRBV3 and TRBJ1-1; 7 nucleotides match TRBD1. V dropped 1 base and J dropped 0; count of bases not matched to a gene: 2. The germline CDR1 and CDR2 sequences are SNHLY and FYNGKV (reference sequence). CDR3 length equals 15 residues. The CDR3 DNA, read in part, is TGTGCCAGCAGCTTAGAGGGGGCCTCAAACACAGAAGTCTTC. This translates into CASSLEGASNTEVF. The whole CDR3 reads CASSLEGASNTEVFF. Full variable domain (remainder filled in from reference TRBV3 and TRBJ1-1): GPKVLQIPSHQIIDMGQMVTLNCDPVSNHLYFYWYKQILGQQMEFLVNFYNGKVMEKSKLFKDQFSVERPDGSYFTLKIQPTALEDSAVYFCASSLEGASNTEVFFGKGTRLTVV.

About this clone itself: Mouse gene names and germline throughout. The CDR3 reads CASSPQDTQYF. CDR3 DNA, as far as it was read: TGTGCCAGCAGTCCTCAAGACACCCAGTAC. The J gene is TRBJ2-5, the V gene TRBV26; D is ambiguous. Coverage ceases 1 residue before the CDR3 finishes, and the germline J gene fills in the end. The CDR3 is made up of 11 amino acids. CDR1 and CDR2 from the germline V gene are KGHPV and FQNQEV (reference sequence). The V end lost 4 bases, the J end lost 3 bases, and 2 bases lay between the germline ends.

As concerns this clone: Genes and germline come from the mouse. With the read ending 1 residue before the CDR3 end, the germline J gene is used to fill in that end. The chain joins TRBV26 to TRBJ1-6, with D uncertain. TRBJ1-6 is an ORF; its function is uncertain. Per the germline V gene, CDR1 is KGHPV and CDR2 is FQNQEV (reference sequence). The CDR3 is made up of 15 amino acids. Trimming took off 2 bases at V and 0 bases at J, with 5 bases between the two ends. The sequenced CDR3 bases are TGTGCCAGCAGTCTGGGCAGTTCCTATAATTCGCCCCTCTAC. This gives the protein CASSLGSSYNSPLY. The full CDR3 protein is CASSLGSSYNSPLYF.

By share, this clone ranks as medium-sized. Gene and germline names: mouse. The CDR3 extends 1 residue past the end of the read, so its final part is completed from the germline J gene. The V and J genes are TRBV5 and TRBJ1-5; perhaps TRBD1 as D (5 bases). V was pared by 1 base and J by 1 base, with 5 bases between. Per the germline V gene, CDR1 is LGHNA and CDR2 is YNLKQL (reference sequence). The CDR3 covers 14 residues. The CDR3 loop reads CASSQGTNNQAPLF. CDR3 bases read: TGTGCCAGCAGCCAAGGGACAAACAACCAGGCTCCGCTT.

Points on this clone: Gene and germline names: mouse. The read gets to within 1 residue of the CDR3 end, and the germline J gene fills in the rest. The chain has TRBV12-2 and TRBJ2-5; 13 nucleotides align to TRBD2. The trim removed 1 base at V and 2 bases at J, leaving 2 bases unmatched. Germline CDR1 and CDR2: SGHLS and HYDKME. CDR3 size: 16 residues. The CDR3 reads CASSLDWGGAQDTQYF. CDR3 bases read: TGTGCCAGCTCTCTGGACTGGGGGGGCGCCCAAGACACCCAGTAC.

This clone was observed a single time. Genes and germline come from the mouse. The read finishes 1 residue shy of the CDR3 end, and the germline J gene is used to complete it. The chain recombines TRBV13-1 with TRBJ2-5, with unresolved D. CDR3 length: 13 residues. The ends were cut back, 0 bases at V and 2 bases at J, with 4 bases in the middle. Germline V gene data show CDR1 as NSHNY and CDR2 as SYGAGN. This CDR3 reads CASSDAGQDTQYF. Partial CDR3 DNA: TGTGCCAGCAGTGATGCGGGCCAAGACACCCAGTAC.

Turning to this clone: Germline and genes: mouse. The read stops 1 residue short of the end of the CDR3; the missing end is completed from the germline J gene. This sequence joins TRBV13-1 and TRBJ1-2; a weak D match, TRBD1 (6 bases). This CDR3 is 15 amino acids long. Germline V gene lookup returns CDR1 NSHNY and CDR2 SYGAGN. The ends were cut back, 0 bases at V and 1 base at J, with 10 bases in the middle. CDR3 region: CASSDERGRNSDYTF. The covered CDR3 bases are TGTGCCAGCAGTGATGAGAGGGGGAGAAACTCCGACTACACC.